These 8 T cell receptor beta chains originate from one sample sequenced in a study of cytotoxic CD8 clonotypes in ibrutinib-treated CLL. The table came from immunoSEQ multiplex PCR; TCRdb's copy has only in-frame clones and leaves some out. The sample holds approximately 190,000 clones, roughly 65% seen once. The sample in question was PBMCs, obtained after 12 months of ibrutinib treatment. These receptors were obtained from a human donor with chronic lymphocytic leukemia.

This clone has a handful of counts. The chain recombines TRBV4-1 with TRBJ2-2; D not certain. Trimming cost V 3 bases and J 5 bases, with 7 bases left between them. The CDR3 is 13 amino acids. Germline V lookup: CDR1 MGHRA, CDR2 YSYEKL. CDR3 sequence: CASSQERTGELFF. DNA of the CDR3: TGCGCCAGCAGCCAGGAAAGGACCGGGGAGCTGTTTTTT.

The rearrangement links TRBV6-5 to TRBJ1-1, with 11 nucleotides matching TRBD1. Germline lookup yields CDR1 MNHEY and CDR2 SVGAGI. Losses at the gene ends were 7 bases for V and 3 bases for J; bases not matched to a gene: 7. The CDR3 length is 15 residues. The CDR3 loop is CASNPLDRGHTEAFF. CDR3 in DNA: TGTGCCAGCAACCCCCTGGACAGGGGGCACACTGAAGCTTTCTTT.

The V call is TRBV28, the J call TRBJ2-5, with D perhaps matching TRBD1 (5 bases). The V gene's germline CDR1 is MDHEN and CDR2 SYDVKM. Trimming cost V 3 bases and J 3 bases, with 11 bases left between them. This CDR3 has 14 residues. CDR3 sequence (DNA): TGTGCCAGCAGTTTCTTAAAGGACAAAGAGACCCAGTACTTC. Translating it yields CASSFLKDKETQYF.

The rearrangement links TRBV29-1 to TRBJ1-2; D might be TRBD1 (5 bases). The CDR3 sequence is 12 residues long. Germline lookup yields CDR1 SQVTM and CDR2 ANQGSEA. Between the trimmed V and J ends, which lost 7 bases and 8 bases, there was a span of 17 bases. The chain's CDR3 is CSGQRNYGGYTF. The CDR3 nucleotides are TGCAGCGGACAGCGGAACTATGGCGGCTACACCTTC.

The V and J genes are TRBV18 and TRBJ1-1; the match to TRBD1 covers 7 bases. Germline lookup yields CDR1 KGHSH and CDR2 LQKENI. The length of the CDR3 is 14 residues. The V segment lost 5 bases and the J segment 6 bases; nucleotides outside the gene matches: 9. CDR3 bases: TGTGCCAGCTCAACCCTGACAGGGAAGTCTGAAGCTTTCTTT. This sequence encodes CASSTLTGKSEAFF.

Note on this clone: The junction departs from the called germline gene at one end, perhaps through a read error. The CDR3 sequence is CASSLRQGVPYEQYF. The DNA of the CDR3 is TGTGCTAGCAGCTTACGACAGGGGGTACCCTACGAGCAGTACTTC. The rearrangement links TRBV7-7 to TRBJ2-7; 9 bases are a match to TRBD1. This CDR3 has 15 amino acids. Germline values: CDR1 SSHAT, CDR2 FNYEAQ (reference sequence).

The chain links TRBV9 to TRBJ2-1; TRBD2 matches at 8 bases. The germline CDR1 and CDR2 sequences are SGDLS and YYNGEE. The CDR3 is 14 amino acids. Trimming at V came to 2 bases and at J to 3 bases, leaving 1 base not matched to a gene. CDR3 DNA sequence: TGTGCCAGCAGCGTCCTAGCGGGCTACAATGAGCAGTTCTTC. Amino acids: CASSVLAGYNEQFF.

The V gene is TRBV10-3, the J gene TRBJ1-1; the D is unclear. V lost 7 bases, J lost 1 base, and 10 bases lay in between. CDR3 length: 13 residues. Germline V gives CDR1 ENHRY, CDR2 SYGVKD. The CDR3 sequence: CAIKDSANTEAFF. The CDR3 bases are TGTGCCATCAAGGACTCAGCGAACACTGAAGCTTTCTTT.